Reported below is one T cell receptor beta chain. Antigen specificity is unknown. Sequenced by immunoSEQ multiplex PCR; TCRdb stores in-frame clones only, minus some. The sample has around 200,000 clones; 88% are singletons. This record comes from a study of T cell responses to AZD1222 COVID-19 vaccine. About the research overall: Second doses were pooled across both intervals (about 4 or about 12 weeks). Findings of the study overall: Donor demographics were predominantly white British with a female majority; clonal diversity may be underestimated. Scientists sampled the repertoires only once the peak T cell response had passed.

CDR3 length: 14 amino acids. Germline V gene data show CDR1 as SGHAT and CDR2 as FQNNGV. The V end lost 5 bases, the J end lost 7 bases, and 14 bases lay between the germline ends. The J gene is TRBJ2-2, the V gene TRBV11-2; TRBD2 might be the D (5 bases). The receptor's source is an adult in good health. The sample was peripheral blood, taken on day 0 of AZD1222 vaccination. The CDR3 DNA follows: TGTGCCAGCAGCGCGCCGGGGTTCCACGGGGAGCTGTTTTTT. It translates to CASSAPGFHGELFF.